The 15 T cell receptor beta chains reported below all come from one sample, sequenced in a study of T cells in Graves' hyperthyroidism and ophthalmopathy. The source material, RNA transcripts, was used to amplify TCR beta CDR3 regions. Initially, a first-round RT-PCR of the TCR CDR3 employed the HTBI primer set. MiXCR, run by TCRdb on the multiplex PCR reads, gives a single entry per CDR3 protein. Of about 250,000 distinct CDR3 sequences in the sample, more than 20% were seen once. Sequenced sample: blood. The receptors derive from a middle-aged woman with Graves' ophthalmopathy.

The table lists this clonotype with many counts. The chain is built from TRBV6-4 and TRBJ2-2; D remains ambiguous. This CDR3 has 13 amino acids. Trimming stripped 8 bases from V and 6 bases from J, with 13 bases between. Germline V CDR1 and CDR2: MRHNA, SNTAGT. The CDR3 loop is CASWPKVAGELFF. In DNA, the CDR3 is TGTGCCAGCTGGCCGAAGGTGGCCGGGGAGCTGTTTTTT.

The V call is TRBV30, the J call TRBJ2-5; D remains ambiguous. In germline, CDR1 is GTSNPN, CDR2 SVGIG (reference sequence). With 5 bases removed from V and 5 bases from J, the gap between germline ends came to 12 bases. The CDR3 is made up of 12 amino acids. CDR3 in amino acids: CAWVPLGETQYF. DNA of the CDR3: TGTGCCTGGGTGCCGTTAGGGGAGACCCAGTACTTC. The full variable domain, rest sourced from reference TRBV30 and TRBJ2-5, is SQTIHQWPATLVQPVGSPLSLECTVEGTSNPNLYWYRQAAGRGLQLLFYSVGIGQISSEVPQNLSASRPQDRQFILSSKKLLLSDSGFYLCAWVPLGETQYFGPGTRLLVL.

The chain employs TRBV20-1 and TRBJ2-7; possibly TRBD2 for D (5 bases). The CDR3 is 15 amino acids. V was cut by 6 bases and J by 0 bases, with 18 bases left in between. Germline V gene lookup returns CDR1 DFQATT and CDR2 SNEGSKA (reference sequence). CDR3 nucleotides: TGCAGTGCGCAATTTAACGGGATCTTCTCCTACGAGCAGTACTTC. Its translation: CSAQFNGIFSYEQYF.

This clonotype was seen repeatedly, ten times or more. This chain connects TRBV5-1 to TRBJ2-7; the D is unclear. The CDR3 runs 11 residues. V dropped 7 bases and J dropped 0 bases, with 5 bases sitting between them. Germline-derived CDR1 and CDR2 are SGHRS and YFSETQ. The CDR3 DNA sequence: TGCGCCAGCGCAAGCTCCTACGAGCAGTACTTC. Amino acid sequence: CASASSYEQYF.

This clonotype was counted ten times or more. The chain employs TRBV28 and TRBJ1-5; weak D call: TRBD1 (6 bases). CDR1 and CDR2 from the germline V gene are MDHEN and SYDVKM. V was shortened by 6 bases and J by 3 bases, with 12 bases between the two germline ends. CDR3 size: 14 residues. The CDR3, as DNA: TGTGCCAGCAGAGAACAGGGTACCAATCAGCCCCAGCATTTT. This encodes CASREQGTNQPQHF.

This clonotype was found many times. The rearrangement links TRBV27 to TRBJ2-2; D not resolved. Trimming shortened V by 3 bases and J by 5 bases, and 16 bases separated the two germline ends. There are 16 residues in the CDR3. Germline V gene sequence: CDR1 MNHEY, CDR2 SMNVEV (reference sequence). DNA for the CDR3: TGTGCCAGCAGTTTCCTAAAGCTACGAAATACCGGGGAGCTGTTTTTT. It yields the protein CASSFLKLRNTGELFF.

At least ten counts were recorded for this clonotype. The chain couples TRBV29-1 to TRBJ2-5, with 12 bases lining up with TRBD2. Germline V CDR1 and CDR2: SQVTM, ANQGSEA. This CDR3 spans 17 amino acids. The V gene end was trimmed by 7 bases and the J gene end by 3 bases; junction bases not matched to a gene: 15. The CDR3: CSAGRGRLAGVEETQYF. DNA of the CDR3: TGCAGCGCCGGGAGGGGGAGACTAGCGGGAGTGGAAGAGACCCAGTACTTC.

The chain joins TRBV6-2 or TRBV6-3 to TRBJ2-7; 10 nucleotides agree with TRBD2. Germline trimming cut 8 bases from V and 3 bases from J; bases unmatched to any gene: 10. The germline V gene has CDR1 MNHEY and CDR2 SVGEGT. The CDR3 contains 15 residues. The CDR3 DNA sequence: TGTGCCAGCGTCCCGGGACTAGCGTCCAACTACGAGCAGTACTTC. This sequence encodes CASVPGLASNYEQYF.

This clonotype showed up many times. The chain combines TRBV7-9 with TRBJ2-5; 9 bases line up with TRBD2. The CDR3 loop spans 15 amino acids. J was trimmed by 1 base and V by 2 bases; bases with no gene match: 2. Germline CDR1 SEHNR, CDR2 FQNEAQ (reference sequence). CDR3 region: CASSLSSGTQETQYF. The CDR3 bases are TGTGCCAGCAGCTTATCTAGCGGGACCCAAGAGACCCAGTACTTC.

This clonotype was seen at least ten times. The V and J genes are TRBV28 and TRBJ2-2, with D perhaps TRBD2 (5 bases). Between the trimmed V and J ends, which lost 10 bases and 1 base, there was a span of 13 bases. The CDR3 consists of 14 residues. Germline values: CDR1 MDHEN, CDR2 SYDVKM. Here the CDR3 DNA reads TGTGCCACCTCGGGGTGGGGGAACACCGGGGAGCTGTTTTTT. Its protein product is CATSGWGNTGELFF.

This clonotype appeared many times. The genes are TRBV6-1 and TRBJ2-7; D possibly corresponds to TRBD1 (5 bases). CDR1 is MNHNS and CDR2 is SASEGT in the germline V gene. The CDR3 contains 10 residues. Trimming shortened V by 5 bases and J by 6 bases, and 5 bases separated the two germline ends. For the CDR3, the DNA is TGTGCCAGCAGTAGGGGCGAGCAGTACTTC. This gives the protein CASSRGEQYF.

This clonotype has ten or more counts. This sequence joins TRBV19 and TRBJ2-4, with D hard to call. Per the germline V gene, CDR1 is LNHDA and CDR2 is SQIVND (reference sequence). Trimming removed 8 bases from V and 3 bases from J, with 8 bases in between. The CDR3 extends over 12 amino acids. The CDR3 loop reads CASAVGKNIQYF. Written as DNA, the CDR3 is TGTGCCAGTGCCGTAGGCAAAAACATTCAGTACTTC.

Many counts were recorded for this clonotype. The chain uses TRBV12-3 or TRBV12-4 and TRBJ2-7; no definite D call. The CDR3 consists of 17 residues. Trimming stripped 3 bases from V and 1 base from J, with 19 bases between. The CDR3 loop reads CASSFAPSPSKSYEQYF. CDR3 DNA: TGTGCCAGCAGTTTTGCCCCTTCCCCCTCTAAATCCTACGAGCAGTACTTC.

This clonotype was counted many times. The chain uses TRBV28 and TRBJ2-7, with TRBD1 matching over 7 bases. The germline gives CDR1 MDHEN, CDR2 SYDVKM. With 6 bases clipped from V and 3 bases from J, the junction kept 8 bases outside the gene matches. CDR3 length: 14 amino acids. The CDR3: CASSRQGSFYEQYF. For the CDR3, the DNA is TGTGCCAGCAGCCGACAGGGTTCGTTCTACGAGCAGTACTTC.

This clonotype has a handful of counts. This chain uses TRBV3-1 with TRBJ2-2; D unclear. The CDR3 loop spans 15 amino acids. The germline V gene encodes CDR1 LGHDT and CDR2 YNNKEL (reference sequence). V dropped 0 bases and J dropped 4 bases, with 9 bases sitting between them. CDR3: CASSQDFGPTGELFF. CDR3 DNA: TGTGCCAGCAGCCAAGATTTCGGGCCCACCGGGGAGCTGTTTTTT.